This T cell receptor (beta chain) was found in a study of breast tumors, draining lymph nodes, adjacent tissues. The study, taken as a whole, reports: Data fit most tumor T cells coming from lymph node, expanding in tumor.

About this clonotype: Its antigen is unidentified.

Germline CDR1 is LGHNA and CDR2 is YNFKEQ. V lost 1 base, J lost 4 bases, and 2 bases stayed unmatched. This CDR3 has 15 residues. TCRdb re-analysed the multiplex PCR reads in MiXCR, keeping a single row per CDR3 protein. In the table there are fewer than 25,000 distinct CDR3 sequences, approximately 70% of which are singletons. Sample: tumor-adjacent breast tissue. This sequence was found in a female donor with breast cancer. Some clones in this sample may be carry-over from other donors' samples. The rearrangement links TRBV4-2 to TRBJ2-2; 8 positions agree with TRBD1. CDR3 protein: CASSQGQGFTGELFF. The DNA for the CDR3 is TGTGCCAGCAGCCAAGGACAGGGGTTCACCGGGGAGCTGTTTTTT.